Reported below is one T cell receptor (beta chain). No cognate antigen has been identified for it. Per-base quality was not reported, and no clone a single base away is much larger than it. From the germline V gene (reference sequence), CDR1 is PRHDT and CDR2 is FYEKMQ. Spanning cysteine to phenylalanine, the CDR3 consists of 15 amino acids. Only the CDR3 portion is preserved as DNA: 45 bases, with reading frame beginning at the first base. Ends trimmed: V by 4 bases, J by 9 bases; bases unmatched to a gene: 7. Library construction relied on 5' RACE. The sequencer listed for this sample is Illumina HiSeq 2500. A second 7 to 11 cycle PCR used a sample-barcoded 5' primer and a J-beta primer mix. A unique molecular identifier was introduced onto each TCR beta cDNA molecule by a template-switch 5' adaptor carrying 12 random nucleotides. Each sample yielded at least 2.5 million CDR3-containing paired-end reads. First-strand cDNA was synthesized from all RNA with the Mint cDNA synthesis kit, primed by a TRBC-specific oligonucleotide. Following uracil-DNA glycosylase treatment, all cDNA underwent a first 18-cycle PCR with the universal primers M1SS and BC2_uni_R. The authors' analysis ran thus. Normalization of each sample was performed by random selection of 1 million high-quality reads, each carrying a distinct molecular identifier. Reads with shared molecular identifiers were discarded instead of being binned into consensus sequences. CDR3 identification, clonotype clustering and error correction used MiTCR with a Q25 quality threshold and the strictest error-elimination algorithm. Lower-bound total TCR beta diversity was estimated with a nonparametric unseen species model using Euler transformation. The public reads were run again by TCRdb, first through fastp at Q25 and then through MiXCR, and only productive beta chains were kept. Each CDR3 protein appears once, grouped with its most common genes and DNA. None of the V and J calls come from the authors' own analysis; TCRdb made them. The sample records hundreds of thousands of distinct CDR3 sequences, just over 55% of which are singletons. Around 25% of the sample comes from the top ten.

These data originate in a study of blood T cells in healthy people across ages (dated by TCRdb to about 2015). Context from the whole study: Template switching captured roughly one uniquely barcoded TCR beta cDNA molecule per two T cells in model experiments. To avoid experimental bias, donors of different ages were distributed randomly across sequencing lanes. The study analyzed two additional independent replicas of 1 million unique cDNA reads from the same blood draw for two donors, one aged 18 to 29 and one aged 80 or older. Age-related changes in TCR beta repertoire diversity were measured in the study by deep sequencing normalized with unique cDNA molecular identifiers. The donors were divided into four age groups: young (average around 15 years), middle-aged (about 39), aged (about 62) and long-lived (82). Results and caveats for the whole study, not just this receptor: As age increased, observed TCR beta diversity per million T cells dropped in a roughly linear way, and a significant reduction was already evident by age 40. Compared with the aged group, more naive CD4+ T cells, fewer expanded clones and increased TCR diversity were shown by the long-lived group, suggesting age selection. Conclusive comparison of naive and antigen-experienced compartments was prevented by the profiling of bulk unsorted PBMCs. Estimates of total diversity based on one million sequenced T cells were regarded as lower bounds and as underestimates. The CMV infection status of donors was not known, potentially confounding age-related changes in expanded clonotypes. There was a strong correlation between observed TCR beta diversity and the percentage of naive T cells measured by flow cytometry.

Donors were around 37 systemically healthy Caucasian individuals from Russia aged about 6 to 100 years. Each donor gave 8 to 10 milliliters of peripheral blood, collected into EDTA-treated Vacutainer tubes. PBMCs were isolated by Ficoll-Paque density-gradient centrifugation, with at least 6 million obtained per sample. Trizol reagent was used to extract total RNA from PBMCs, with at least 6 micrograms per sample. Naive CD45RAhigh/CD27high T cell percentages were measured by flow cytometry on a PBMC aliquot from every donor. This sequence was found in a man aged 35 to 55 in good health. Here the chain combines TRBV13 and TRBJ2-1, and TRBD2 aligns with 12 junction nucleotides. Material for sequencing was blood. This receptor has the CDR3 CASSWLAGGFTEQFF. The DNA reads TGTGCCAGCAGCTGGCTAGCGGGAGGGTTTACTGAGCAGTTCTTC.